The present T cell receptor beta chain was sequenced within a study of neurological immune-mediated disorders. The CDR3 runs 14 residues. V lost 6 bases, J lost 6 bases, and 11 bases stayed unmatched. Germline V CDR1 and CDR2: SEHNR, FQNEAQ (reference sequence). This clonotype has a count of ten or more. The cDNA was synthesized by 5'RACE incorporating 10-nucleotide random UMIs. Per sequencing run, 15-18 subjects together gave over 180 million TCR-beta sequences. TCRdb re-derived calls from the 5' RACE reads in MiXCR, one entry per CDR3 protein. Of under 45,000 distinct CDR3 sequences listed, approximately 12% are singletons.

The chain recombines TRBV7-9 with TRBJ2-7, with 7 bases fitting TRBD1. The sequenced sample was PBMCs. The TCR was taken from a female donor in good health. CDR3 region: CASSFPGQRGEQYF. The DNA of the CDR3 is TGTGCCAGCAGTTTTCCGGGACAGAGGGGCGAGCAGTACTTC.